This T cell receptor beta chain was identified in a study of blood T cell repertoires in COVID-19. Study-wide context: Samples came from the United States, Italy and Spain, spanning acute and convalescent COVID-19.

V shed 7 bases and J shed 0 bases, with 11 bases lying between them. CDR1 and CDR2 (germline): SGDLS, YYNGEE. This CDR3 spans 14 amino acids. Original handling: By means of reference gene primer amplification, nucleated cell counts were estimated. Here immunoSEQ multiplex PCR was the method, and the copy in TCRdb shows in-frame clones only, minus some. D and trimming come from the DNA, and the V and J calls and clone size come from that table. Among approximately 250,000 clones listed, around 84% were seen once. This clonotype originated in a woman between 35 and 50 years old who had recovered from COVID-19. Sequencing input: peripheral blood. The chain carries TRBV9 and TRBJ2-1, with TRBD2 as a possible D gene (5 bases). CDR3 DNA: TGTGCCAGCTCCTTCGCGGGCTCCTACAATGAGCAGTTCTTC. This gives the protein CASSFAGSYNEQFF.